This T cell receptor (beta chain) is drawn from a study of T cells in Graves' hyperthyroidism and ophthalmopathy. This CDR3 region has 11 residues. V lost 10 bases to trimming and J lost 5 bases, with 9 bases between them. From germline, CDR1 is MDHEN and CDR2 SYDVKM. In its sample, this clonotype was seen many times. Its antigen is still unknown. Study-wide results and caveats: A median around 6.4 months before onset, the model predicted ophthalmopathy.

Template material for amplifying TCR beta CDR3 regions consisted of RNA transcripts. First-round RT-PCR of the TCR CDR3 relied on the HTBI primer set. MiXCR was run by TCRdb on the multiplex PCR reads, yielding one entry per CDR3 protein. The repertoire consists of fewer than 350,000 distinct CDR3 sequences, with 12% to 15% occurring once and the leading ten covering 7% to 9.5%. No progression to ophthalmopathy during 18 months of follow-up defined stable disease. PBMCs were collected from a roughly 10 ml volume of fresh peripheral blood. J is TRBJ2-1 and V is TRBV28; unclear D gene. The receptor's source is a woman between 40 and 55 years old with Graves' hyperthyroidism. Sequenced input: blood. CDR3 loop: CATHQNNEQFF. Here the CDR3 DNA reads TGTGCCACCCACCAAAACAATGAGCAGTTCTTC.